Below, one T cell receptor beta chain is given with its context. The source of the sample is a study of T-cell reconstitution after alpha-beta-depleted transplantation in children. This CDR3 spans 15 amino acids. V gave up 0 bases and J gave up 8 bases, with 16 bases separating them. Germline values: CDR1 DFQATT, CDR2 SNEGSKA (reference sequence). Unique molecular identifiers tagged the TCRbeta library. One entry per CDR3 protein, called by TCRdb with MiXCR from the PCR reads. The sample includes 530,000 or so distinct CDR3 sequences, roughly 27% of them seen just once. V and J are TRBV20-1 and TRBJ1-4; D is unclear. This specimen was PBMCs, taken before TCRalphabeta/CD19-depleted stem cell transplant. This TCR derives from a boy under three years old with Wiskott-Aldrich syndrome, due to receive a stem cell transplant. CDR3 DNA: TGCAGTGCTAGAGATTATGACCTCAAGAGGGAAAAACTGTTTTTT. It specifies CSARDYDLKREKLFF.